These 10 T cell receptor beta chains came from one sample sequenced in a study of cytomegalovirus exposure and HLA in healthy donors. The PCR had 60 Vbeta and 13 Jbeta primers. This table comes from immunoSEQ multiplex PCR, and its TCRdb copy is limited to in-frame clones, with some not included. The sample has about 110,000 clones; 74% are singletons. Sequencing used PBMCs. The receptors originated from a man aged 45 to 65 in good health and CMV-seropositive.

The CDR3 loop is CASSYSRVGDTEAFF. As DNA, the CDR3 is TGTGCCAGCAGTTACTCACGGGTAGGGGACACTGAAGCTTTCTTT. The chain recombines TRBV6-5 with TRBJ1-1; tentative D call: TRBD1 (5 bases). CDR3 length: 15 residues. CDR1 is MNHEY, CDR2 SVGAGI, per germline. V was trimmed by 0 bases and J by 3 bases, leaving 11 bases between them.

This clone appeared a few times. V usage is TRBV7-9 and J usage is TRBJ2-6; D perhaps matches TRBD1 (6 bases). Trimming pared 5 bases from V and 0 bases from J, leaving 14 bases between. The germline gives CDR1 SEHNR, CDR2 FQNEAQ (reference sequence). The CDR3 contains 17 residues. Here the CDR3 reads CASSPRGQYSGANVLTF. CDR3 DNA sequence: TGTGCCAGCAGCCCCAGAGGACAGTACTCTGGGGCCAACGTCCTGACTTTC.

The chain couples TRBV5-1 to TRBJ2-5, with a possible D match to TRBD1 (5 bases). Trimming removed 2 bases at V and 3 bases at J, with 11 bases between. This CDR3 comprises 14 residues. CDR1 SGHRS and CDR2 YFSETQ come from the germline V gene. The CDR3 bases are TGCGCCAGCAGCTTCCCAGGGATGGAAGAGACCCAGTACTTC. Protein: CASSFPGMEETQYF.

This clone occurred a few times. V usage is TRBV28 and J usage is TRBJ1-1; maybe TRBD1 (5 bases). Trimming removed 2 bases from V and 12 bases from J, with 13 bases in between. The germline V gene encodes CDR1 MDHEN and CDR2 SYDVKM. The CDR3 runs to 12 residues. The CDR3 DNA sequence: TGTGCCAGCAGTTTAAGTGGGAGGGGTACTTTCTTT. Translation gives CASSLSGRGTFF.

This chain uses TRBV7-9 with TRBJ2-7, with 8 bases fitting TRBD1. Per germline, CDR1 SEHNR and CDR2 FQNEAQ (reference sequence). The CDR3 runs to 15 residues. The V and J ends lost 2 bases and 3 bases, in that order; junction bases with no gene match: 6. CDR3 sequence reads: CASSLPGQDFYEQYF. In DNA, the CDR3 is TGTGCCAGCAGCTTACCGGGACAGGACTTCTACGAGCAGTACTTC.

This clone was counted between two and nine times. CDR3 DNA sequence: TGTGCCAGTAGCACCCAAGCGGTCACGAAGACCCAGTACTTC. Translated: CASSTQAVTKTQYF. V usage is TRBV19 and J usage is TRBJ2-5; D may be TRBD2 (5 bases). V dropped 6 bases and J dropped 6 bases, with 17 bases sitting between them. Germline loops: CDR1 LNHDA, CDR2 SQIVND (reference sequence). The CDR3 loop spans 14 amino acids.

In DNA, the CDR3 is TGTGCCAGCAGCGTAGCTACCGGGCAGGGGGAAAGTAACACCGGGGAGCTGTTTTTT. Its translation is CASSVATGQGESNTGELFF. The V and J genes are TRBV9 and TRBJ2-2; 7 positions agree with TRBD1. The germline CDR1 and CDR2 sequences are SGDLS and YYNGEE. The junction had 13 bases not matched to a gene; V was cut back by 0 bases and J by 2 bases. This CDR3 is built from 19 residues.

The chain joins TRBV5-1 to TRBJ1-5; D remains ambiguous. CDR1 is SGHRS, CDR2 YFSETQ, per germline. The CDR3 has 14 amino acids. Trimming took off 4 bases at V and 4 bases at J, with 12 bases between the two ends. CDR3 residues: CASSPVGANQPQHF. In DNA form, the CDR3 reads TGCGCCAGCAGCCCAGTAGGAGCGAATCAGCCCCAGCATTTT. Full variable domain (outside the CDR3, taken from reference TRBV5-1 and TRBJ1-5): KAGVTQTPRYLIKTRGQQVTLSCSPISGHRSVSWYQQTPGQGLQFLFEYFSETQRNKGNFPGRFSGRQFSNSRSEMNVSTLELGDSALYLCASSPVGANQPQHFGDGTRLSIL.

The genes are TRBV19 and TRBJ1-5, with 7 bases fitting TRBD1. The CDR3 length is 14 residues. CDR1 is LNHDA, CDR2 SQIVND, per germline (reference sequence). Trimming cost V 3 bases and J 6 bases; bases outside gene matches: 5. The DNA for the CDR3 is TGTGCCAGTAGTATGGTAGGGGGCGGTCAGCCCCAGCATTTT. Amino acids: CASSMVGGGQPQHF.

The chain has TRBV4-1 and TRBJ2-5; TRBD1 agrees at 9 bases. Matching the DNA end better, TRBJ2-7 makes the J call doubtful. The germline gives CDR1 MGHRA, CDR2 YSYEKL. This CDR3 contains 16 residues. The CDR3 DNA sequence: TGCGCCAGCAGCCAAGAGGACAGGGGTTTCTCCTACGAGCAGTACTTC. Translating gives CASSQEDRGFSYEQYF.